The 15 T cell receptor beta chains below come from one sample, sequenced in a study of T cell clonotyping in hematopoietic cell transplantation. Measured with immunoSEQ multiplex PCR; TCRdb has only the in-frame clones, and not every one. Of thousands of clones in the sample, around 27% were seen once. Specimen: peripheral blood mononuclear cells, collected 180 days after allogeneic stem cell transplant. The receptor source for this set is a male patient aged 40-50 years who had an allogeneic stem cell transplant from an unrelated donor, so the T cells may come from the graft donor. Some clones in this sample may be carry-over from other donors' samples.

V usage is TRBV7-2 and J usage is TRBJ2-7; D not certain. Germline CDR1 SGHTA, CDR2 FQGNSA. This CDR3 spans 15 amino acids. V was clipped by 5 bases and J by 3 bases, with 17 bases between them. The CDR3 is CASSVRPNGNYEQYF. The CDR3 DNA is TGTGCCAGCAGCGTCCGACCAAATGGGAACTACGAGCAGTACTTC.

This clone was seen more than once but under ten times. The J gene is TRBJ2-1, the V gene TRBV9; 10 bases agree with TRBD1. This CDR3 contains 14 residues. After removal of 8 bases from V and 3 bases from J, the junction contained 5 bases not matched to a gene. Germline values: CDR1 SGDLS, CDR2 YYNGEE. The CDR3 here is CARPGQGNYNEQFF. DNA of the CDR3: TGTGCCAGACCGGGACAGGGGAACTACAATGAGCAGTTCTTC.

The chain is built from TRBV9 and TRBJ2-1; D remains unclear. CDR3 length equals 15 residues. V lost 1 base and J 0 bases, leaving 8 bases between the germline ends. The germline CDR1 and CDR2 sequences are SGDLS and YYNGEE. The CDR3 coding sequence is TGTGCCAGCAGCGTATTGTCATTCTCCTACAATGAGCAGTTCTTC. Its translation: CASSVLSFSYNEQFF.

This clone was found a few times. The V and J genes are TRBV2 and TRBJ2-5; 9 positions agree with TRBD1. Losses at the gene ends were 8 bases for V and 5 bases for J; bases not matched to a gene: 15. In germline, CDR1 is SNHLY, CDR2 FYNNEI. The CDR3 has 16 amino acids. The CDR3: CASVKGQGAEWETQYF. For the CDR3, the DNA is TGTGCCAGCGTAAAGGGACAGGGCGCCGAGTGGGAGACCCAGTACTTC. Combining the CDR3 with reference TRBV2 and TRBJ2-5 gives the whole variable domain EPEVTQTPSHQVTQMGQEVILRCVPISNHLYFYWYRQILGQKVEFLVSFYNNEISEKSEIFDDQFSVERPDGSNFTLKIRSTKLEDSAMYFCASVKGQGAEWETQYFGPGTRLLVL.

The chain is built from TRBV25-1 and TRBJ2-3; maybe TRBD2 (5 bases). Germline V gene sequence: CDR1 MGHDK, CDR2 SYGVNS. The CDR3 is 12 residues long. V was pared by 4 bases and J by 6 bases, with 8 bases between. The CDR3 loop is CASSARGDTQYF. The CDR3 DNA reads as TGTGCCAGCAGTGCCAGAGGGGATACGCAGTATTTT.

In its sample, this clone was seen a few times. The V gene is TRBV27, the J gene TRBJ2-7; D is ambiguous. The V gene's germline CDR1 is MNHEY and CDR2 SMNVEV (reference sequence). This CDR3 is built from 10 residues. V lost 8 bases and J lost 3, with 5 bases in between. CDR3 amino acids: CASGNYEQYF. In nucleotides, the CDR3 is TGTGCCAGCGGTAACTACGAGCAGTACTTC.

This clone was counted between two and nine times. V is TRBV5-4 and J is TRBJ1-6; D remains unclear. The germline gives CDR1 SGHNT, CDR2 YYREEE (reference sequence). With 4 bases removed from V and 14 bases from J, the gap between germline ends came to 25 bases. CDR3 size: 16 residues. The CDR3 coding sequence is TGTGCCAGCAGCCCAGGAGATTTCCCCTCTATCGGGGCCCTCCACTTT. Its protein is CASSPGDFPSIGALHF.

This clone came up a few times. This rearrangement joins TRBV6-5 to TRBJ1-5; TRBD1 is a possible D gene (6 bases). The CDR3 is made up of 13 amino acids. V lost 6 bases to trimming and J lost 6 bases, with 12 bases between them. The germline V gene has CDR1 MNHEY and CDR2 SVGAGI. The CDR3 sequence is CASSLRGGQPQHF. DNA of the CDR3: TGTGCCAGCAGCCTCAGGGGAGGTCAGCCCCAGCATTTT.

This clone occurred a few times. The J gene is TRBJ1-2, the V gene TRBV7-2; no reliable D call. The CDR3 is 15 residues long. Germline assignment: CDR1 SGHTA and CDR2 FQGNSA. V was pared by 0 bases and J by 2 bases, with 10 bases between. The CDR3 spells CASSLAATNNYGYTF. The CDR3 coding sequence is TGTGCCAGCAGCTTAGCGGCCACGAACAACTATGGCTACACCTTC.

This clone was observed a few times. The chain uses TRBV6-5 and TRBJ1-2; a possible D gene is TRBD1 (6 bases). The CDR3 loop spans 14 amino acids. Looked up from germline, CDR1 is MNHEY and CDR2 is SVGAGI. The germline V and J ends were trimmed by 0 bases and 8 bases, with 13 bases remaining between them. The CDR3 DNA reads TGTGCCAGCAGTTACTCATGGGGGGCGTGGGGCTACACCTTC. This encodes CASSYSWGAWGYTF.

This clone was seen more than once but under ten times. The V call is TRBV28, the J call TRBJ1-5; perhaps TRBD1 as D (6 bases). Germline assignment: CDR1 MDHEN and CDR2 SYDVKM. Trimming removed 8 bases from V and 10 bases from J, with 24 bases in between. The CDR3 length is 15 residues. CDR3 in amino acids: CASFADRSPGLPQHF. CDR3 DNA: TGTGCCAGCTTCGCCGACAGGTCCCCGGGCCTTCCCCAGCATTTT.

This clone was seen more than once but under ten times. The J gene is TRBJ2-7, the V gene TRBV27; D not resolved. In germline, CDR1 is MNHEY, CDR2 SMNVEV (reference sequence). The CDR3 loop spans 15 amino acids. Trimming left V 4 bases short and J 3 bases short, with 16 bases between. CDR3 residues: CASSSPGPSLYEQYF. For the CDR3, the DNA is TGTGCCAGCAGTTCCCCGGGTCCGAGCCTCTACGAGCAGTACTTC.

CDR3 amino acids: CASSLFTASGNTIYF. The CDR3 DNA reads as TGTGCCAGCAGTTTATTCACAGCCTCTGGAAACACCATATATTTT. V gene TRBV28 combines with J gene TRBJ1-3; D gene uncertain. The CDR3 covers 15 residues. Germline CDR1 and CDR2: MDHEN and SYDVKM. The V end was cut by 1 base, the J end by 0 bases, with 7 bases between.

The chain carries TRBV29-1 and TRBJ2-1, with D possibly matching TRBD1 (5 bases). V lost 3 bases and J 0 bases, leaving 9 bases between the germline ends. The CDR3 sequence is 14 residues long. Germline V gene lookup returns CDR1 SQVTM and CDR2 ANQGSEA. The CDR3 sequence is CSVEDMASYNEQFF. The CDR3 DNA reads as TGCAGCGTTGAGGACATGGCCTCCTACAATGAGCAGTTCTTC.

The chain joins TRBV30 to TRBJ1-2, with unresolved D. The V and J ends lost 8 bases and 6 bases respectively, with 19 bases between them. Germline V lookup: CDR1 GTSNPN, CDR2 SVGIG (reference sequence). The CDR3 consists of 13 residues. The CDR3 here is CAGRVWDRNGYTF. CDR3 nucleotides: TGTGCCGGAAGGGTTTGGGATCGGAATGGCTACACCTTC.